This TCR beta chain was captured in a study of blood T cell repertoires in COVID-19. Overall study: Italy, Spain and the United States were the sources of the convalescent and acute COVID-19 samples.

Those enrolled in Seattle joined during active infection and were followed longitudinally afterward. This CDR3 is built from 16 residues. The V gene end was trimmed by 4 bases and the J gene end by 9 bases; junction bases not matched to a gene: 15. Looked up from germline, CDR1 is SGDLS and CDR2 is YYNGEE. As handled by the study authors: From reference gene primer amplification, estimates of nucleated cell counts were derived. TCRdb's copy holds only in-frame clones and misses some; the assay was immunoSEQ multiplex PCR. V and J calls and clone size are copied from that table; D and trimming were computed from the DNA. The repertoire holds over 150,000 clones, with approximately 91% as singletons.

Input material: peripheral blood. The receptor comes from a middle-aged man with COVID-19, enrolled during active disease. V gene TRBV9 combines with J gene TRBJ2-1, with 8 bases that match TRBD2. CDR3 in amino acids: CASSPGGLAGTGEQFF. The DNA of the CDR3 is TGTGCCAGCAGCCCAGGCGGACTAGCAGGTACAGGTGAGCAGTTCTTC. Full variable domain (remainder filled in from reference TRBV9 and TRBJ2-1): DSGVTQTPKHLITATGQRVTLRCSPRSGDLSVYWYQQSLDQGLQFLIQYYNGEERAKGNILERFSAQQFPDLHSELNLSSLELGDSALYFCASSPGGLAGTGEQFFGPGTRLTVL.